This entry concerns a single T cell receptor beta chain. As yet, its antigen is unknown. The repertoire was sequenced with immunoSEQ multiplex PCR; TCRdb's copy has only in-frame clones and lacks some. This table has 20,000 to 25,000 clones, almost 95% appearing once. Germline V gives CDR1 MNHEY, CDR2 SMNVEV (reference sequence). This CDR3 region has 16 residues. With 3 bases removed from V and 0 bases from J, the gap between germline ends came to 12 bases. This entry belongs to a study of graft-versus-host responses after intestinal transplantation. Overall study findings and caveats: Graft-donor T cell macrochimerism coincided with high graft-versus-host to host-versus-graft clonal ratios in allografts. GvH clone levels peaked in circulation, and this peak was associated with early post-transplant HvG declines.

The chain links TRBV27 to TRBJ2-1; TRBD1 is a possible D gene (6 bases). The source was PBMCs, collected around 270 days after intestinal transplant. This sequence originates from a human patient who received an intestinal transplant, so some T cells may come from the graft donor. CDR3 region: CASSFRGPSSYNEQFF. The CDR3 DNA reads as TGTGCCAGCAGTTTCAGGGGTCCGAGCTCCTACAATGAGCAGTTCTTC.